Listed below are T cell receptor beta chains from one sample, sequenced in a study of blood T cell repertoires in COVID-19. Measured with immunoSEQ multiplex PCR; TCRdb has only the in-frame clones, and not every one. The table shows 90,000 or so clones, with about 87% occurring only once. Source material: peripheral blood. The receptor set was obtained from a man older than 75 with acute or convalescent COVID-19. Each CDR3 is given with its conserved first and last residue. Fields, in order: V gene, J gene, CDR3 protein.

V gene: TRBV9
J gene: TRBJ2-7
CDR3 protein: CASSTADEQYF

V gene: TRBV4-1
J gene: TRBJ1-6
CDR3 protein: CASSQDLTGKYNSPLHF

V gene: TRBV3-1/TRBV3-2
J gene: TRBJ1-1
CDR3 protein: CASTEEAGNTEAFF

V gene: TRBV3-1/TRBV3-2
J gene: TRBJ1-2
CDR3 protein: CASSQEQTYGYTF

V gene: TRBV7-9
J gene: TRBJ2-1
CDR3 protein: CASSTFGSYNEQFF

V gene: TRBV6-6
J gene: TRBJ1-6
CDR3 protein: CASSYSERVTLHF

V gene: TRBV12-3/TRBV12-4
J gene: TRBJ1-2
CDR3 protein: CASSLAGRGYTF

V gene: TRBV11-1
J gene: TRBJ2-2
CDR3 protein: CASSSRVSTGELFF

V gene: TRBV11-3
J gene: TRBJ1-1
CDR3 protein: CASSLDLRTEAFF

V gene: TRBV5-1
J gene: TRBJ2-1
CDR3 protein: CASSTEGTSGGQFF

V gene: TRBV12-5
J gene: TRBJ1-1
CDR3 protein: CASGPEIKNTEAFF

V gene: TRBV3-1/TRBV3-2
J gene: TRBJ1-3
CDR3 protein: CASSQVPLHSGNTIYF

V gene: TRBV9
J gene: TRBJ1-2
CDR3 protein: CASSVEWRDNYGYTF

V gene: TRBV19
J gene: TRBJ2-7
CDR3 protein: CASSPTGQLEQYF

V gene: TRBV18
J gene: TRBJ1-6
CDR3 protein: CASSHYNEYNSPLHF

V gene: TRBV6-5
J gene: TRBJ1-2
CDR3 protein: CASRISGGSGYGYTF

V gene: TRBV29-1
J gene: TRBJ1-2
CDR3 protein: CSVHQGGPNYGYTF

V gene: TRBV5-6
J gene: TRBJ2-2
CDR3 protein: CASSFDRGGTGELFF

V gene: TRBV19
J gene: TRBJ1-1
CDR3 protein: CASSTLVSAEAFF

V gene: TRBV28
J gene: TRBJ2-7
CDR3 protein: CASPPTGGGRYEQYF

V gene: TRBV15
J gene: TRBJ2-7
CDR3 protein: CATSTRTGSYEQYF

V gene: TRBV12-3/TRBV12-4
J gene: TRBJ1-2
CDR3 protein: CASSRQEVTF

V gene: TRBV28
J gene: TRBJ1-2
CDR3 protein: CASSRGYGYTF

V gene: TRBV29-1
J gene: TRBJ1-1
CDR3 protein: CSTGVNTEAFF

V gene: TRBV27
J gene: TRBJ2-6
CDR3 protein: CASRADSPGANVLTF

V gene: TRBV6-2/TRBV6-3
J gene: TRBJ2-5
CDR3 protein: CASSPSGPTGTQYF

V gene: TRBV19
J gene: TRBJ1-5
CDR3 protein: CASGWGGQAGNQPQHF

V gene: TRBV5-1
J gene: TRBJ2-5
CDR3 protein: CASSSGTSGGLQETQYF

V gene: TRBV14
J gene: TRBJ2-7
CDR3 protein: CASSPSGTGGQYF

V gene: TRBV6-5
J gene: TRBJ1-1
CDR3 protein: CASSPDFRVTEAFF

V gene: TRBV7-8
J gene: TRBJ1-2
CDR3 protein: CASSSPGGDIGHYGYTF

V gene: TRBV28
J gene: TRBJ1-1
CDR3 protein: CASSLPGQGWNTEAFF

V gene: TRBV6-2/TRBV6-3
J gene: TRBJ1-1
CDR3 protein: CASSQVGNTEAFF

V gene: TRBV24-1
J gene: TRBJ1-2
CDR3 protein: CATSPPGQNYGYTF

V gene: TRBV12-3/TRBV12-4
J gene: TRBJ1-2
CDR3 protein: CASSLEGRRGYTF

V gene: TRBV13
J gene: TRBJ1-5
CDR3 protein: CASSSRRSKGNQPQHF

V gene: TRBV5-5
J gene: TRBJ1-5
CDR3 protein: CASSLADRNQPQHF

V gene: TRBV19
J gene: TRBJ2-1
CDR3 protein: CASSPQGRGEQFF

V gene: TRBV23-1
J gene: TRBJ1-6
CDR3 protein: CASSQGMRVFPYNSPLHF

V gene: TRBV6-2/TRBV6-3
J gene: TRBJ2-1
CDR3 protein: CASSYWTSGKYEQFF

V gene: TRBV18
J gene: TRBJ1-4
CDR3 protein: CASSRGQGYATNEKLFF

V gene: TRBV18
J gene: TRBJ1-5
CDR3 protein: CASSPTGNQPQHF

V gene: TRBV19
J gene: TRBJ2-3
CDR3 protein: CASRLLAGGPRDTQYF

V gene: TRBV7-8
J gene: TRBJ2-3
CDR3 protein: CASSLRDRGTTQYF

V gene: TRBV5-1
J gene: TRBJ2-7
CDR3 protein: CASSGRGGGAREQYF

V gene: TRBV3-1/TRBV3-2
J gene: TRBJ1-3
CDR3 protein: CASSPHGSSGNTIYF

V gene: TRBV28
J gene: TRBJ2-2
CDR3 protein: CASRLVGQGRKGELFF

V gene: TRBV18
J gene: TRBJ1-1
CDR3 protein: CASSANTGVNTEAFF

V gene: TRBV7-3
J gene: TRBJ2-7
CDR3 protein: CASSSQGARGTYEQYF

V gene: TRBV9
J gene: TRBJ2-5
CDR3 protein: CASSVAPTRETQYF

V gene: TRBV21-1
J gene: TRBJ1-5
CDR3 protein: CASSNRQGMYQPQHF